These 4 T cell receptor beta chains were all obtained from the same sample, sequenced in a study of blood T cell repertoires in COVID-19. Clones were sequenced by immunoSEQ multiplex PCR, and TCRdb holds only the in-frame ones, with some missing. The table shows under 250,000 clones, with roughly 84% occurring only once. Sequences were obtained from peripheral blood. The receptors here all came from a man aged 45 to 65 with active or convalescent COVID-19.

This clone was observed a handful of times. The DNA for the CDR3 is TGTGCCAGCAGTGAAGCGCTAGGGGGTGGTGAAAAACTGTTTTTT. It yields the protein CASSEALGGGEKLFF. This chain joins TRBV2 and TRBJ1-4; D is possibly TRBD1 (6 bases). The V gene's germline CDR1 is SNHLY and CDR2 FYNNEI. V was shortened by 0 bases and J by 7 bases, with 12 bases between the two germline ends. The CDR3 loop spans 15 amino acids.

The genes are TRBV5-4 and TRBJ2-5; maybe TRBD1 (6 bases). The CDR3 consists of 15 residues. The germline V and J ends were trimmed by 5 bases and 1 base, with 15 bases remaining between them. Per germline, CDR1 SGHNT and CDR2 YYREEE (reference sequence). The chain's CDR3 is CASSRDTGTQETQYF. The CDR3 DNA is TGTGCCAGCAGTCGAGATACAGGGACCCAAGAGACCCAGTACTTC. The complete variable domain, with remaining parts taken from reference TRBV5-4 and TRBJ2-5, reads ETGVTQSPTHLIKTRGQQVTLRCSSQSGHNTVSWYQQALGQGPQFIFQYYREEENGRGNFPPRFSGLQFPNYSSELNVNALELDDSALYLCASSRDTGTQETQYFGPGTRLLVL.

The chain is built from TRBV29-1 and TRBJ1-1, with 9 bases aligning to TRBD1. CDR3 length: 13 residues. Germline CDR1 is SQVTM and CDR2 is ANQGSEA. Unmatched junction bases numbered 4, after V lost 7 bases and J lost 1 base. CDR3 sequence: CSGQTGGNTEAFF. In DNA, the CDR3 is TGCAGCGGGCAGACAGGGGGGAACACTGAAGCTTTCTTT.

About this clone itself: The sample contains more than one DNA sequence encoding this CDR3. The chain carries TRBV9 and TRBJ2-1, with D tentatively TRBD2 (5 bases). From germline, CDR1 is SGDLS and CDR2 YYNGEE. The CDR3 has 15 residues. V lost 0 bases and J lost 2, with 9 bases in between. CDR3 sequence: CASSVGRGTYNEQFF. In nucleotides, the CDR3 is TGTGCCAGCAGCGTAGGTCGGGGAACCTACAATGAGCAGTTCTTC.